Listed below are T cell receptor beta chains from one sample, sequenced in a study of T cell responses to AZD1222 COVID-19 vaccine. The repertoire was sequenced with immunoSEQ multiplex PCR; TCRdb's copy has only in-frame clones and lacks some. The sample includes over 90,000 clones, about nine tenths of them seen just once. Source: peripheral blood, taken on day 0 of AZD1222 vaccination. These receptors all come from an adult in good health. Both conserved end residues are trimmed from each CDR3.

V gene,J gene,CDR3 protein
TRBV6-5,TRBJ1-5,ASSRTGGNQPQH
TRBV2,TRBJ1-1,ASSEVLTGYVSF
TRBV7-9,TRBJ1-2,ASSRQKLNYGYT
TRBV19,TRBJ2-2,ASSMGGAGYTGELF
TRBV9,TRBJ1-3,ASSHGTGQSSGNTIY
TRBV12-3/TRBV12-4,TRBJ2-1,ASSRNEQF
TRBV5-4,TRBJ1-4,ASSRDSEKLF
TRBV7-8,TRBJ1-2,ASSSERTGANYGYT
TRBV12-3/TRBV12-4,TRBJ1-5,ASSLFDQPQH
TRBV7-2,TRBJ2-1,ASSRPGGEQF
TRBV6-6,TRBJ1-4,ASSYLAGTTNEKLF
TRBV11-3,TRBJ2-2,ASSLVFGGNTGELF
TRBV5-1,TRBJ1-2,ASSFAGHDYGYT
TRBV18,TRBJ1-1,ASSTGQADTEAF
TRBV23-1,TRBJ1-5,ASNPPGTGVLWGNQPQH
TRBV11-3,TRBJ1-1,ASSFQRNTEAF
TRBV5-5,TRBJ1-1,ASSDHPGQGVTEAF
TRBV6-4,TRBJ2-1,ASSEMGASYNEQF
TRBV18,TRBJ2-7,ASSLREGLSYEQY
TRBV11-2,TRBJ2-1,ASSLVRGSGGLNEQF
TRBV28,TRBJ1-5,ASSQLNQPQH
TRBV19,TRBJ1-5,ASSIPPTGYQPQH
TRBV3-1/TRBV3-2,TRBJ2-2,ASSWGSSGTGELF